This T cell receptor beta chain emerged from a study of T cell responses to AZD1222 COVID-19 vaccine. This table comes from immunoSEQ multiplex PCR, and its TCRdb copy is limited to in-frame clones, with some not included. The data contain about 110,000 clones, around nine tenths of them singletons. Trimming cost V 3 bases and J 1 base; bases outside gene matches: 10. CDR1 and CDR2 (germline): MNHNS, SASEGT. The CDR3 extends over 17 amino acids. This TCR derives from an adult who received the AZD1222 COVID-19 vaccine. Sequencing was performed on peripheral blood, taken 28 days after the second AZD1222 dose. The chain joins TRBV6-1 to TRBJ2-5, with TRBD2 matching over 8 bases. This CDR3 is CASSENLAGGVQETQYF. Written as DNA, the CDR3 is TGTGCCAGCAGTGAGAATCTAGCGGGTGGCGTCCAAGAGACCCAGTACTTC.